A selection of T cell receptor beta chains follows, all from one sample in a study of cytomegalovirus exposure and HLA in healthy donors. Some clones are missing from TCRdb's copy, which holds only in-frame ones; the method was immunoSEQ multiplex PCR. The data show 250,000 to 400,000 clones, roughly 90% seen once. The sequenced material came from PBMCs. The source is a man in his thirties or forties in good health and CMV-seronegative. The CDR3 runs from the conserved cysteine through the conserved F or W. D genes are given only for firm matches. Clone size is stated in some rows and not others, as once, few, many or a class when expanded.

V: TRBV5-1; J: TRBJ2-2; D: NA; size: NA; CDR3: CASSFDRRAGELFF; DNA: TGCGCCAGCAGCTTCGACAGAAGGGCCGGGGAGCTGTTTTTT
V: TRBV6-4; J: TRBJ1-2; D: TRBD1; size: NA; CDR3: CAIGGTGNYGYTF; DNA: TGTGCCATCGGGGGGACAGGGAACTATGGCTACACCTTC
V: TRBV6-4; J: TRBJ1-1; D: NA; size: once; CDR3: CASSDTAGAEAFF; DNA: TGTGCCAGCAGCGATACAGCAGGGGCTGAAGCTTTCTTT
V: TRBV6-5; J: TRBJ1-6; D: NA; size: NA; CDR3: CASSYSPRAEDSPLHF; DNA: TGTGCCAGCAGTTACTCGCCTCGGGCGGAGGATTCACCCCTCCACTTT
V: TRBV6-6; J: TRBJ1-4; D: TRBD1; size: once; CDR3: CASSLQGGEKLFF; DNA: TGTGCCAGCAGTCTACAGGGGGGCGAAAAACTGTTTTTT
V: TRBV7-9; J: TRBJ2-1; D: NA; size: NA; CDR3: CASSSLDYYINEQFF; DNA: TGTGCCAGCAGCTCGCTGGACTACTATATCAATGAGCAGTTCTTC
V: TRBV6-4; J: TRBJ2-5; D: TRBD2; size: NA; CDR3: CASSDSAGGGKTQYF; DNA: TGTGCCAGCAGTGACTCCGCGGGCGGGGGGAAGACCCAGTACTTC
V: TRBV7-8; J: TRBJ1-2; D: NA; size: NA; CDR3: CASSEQENYGYTF; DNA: TGTGCCAGCAGCGAACAGGAGAACTATGGCTACACCTTC
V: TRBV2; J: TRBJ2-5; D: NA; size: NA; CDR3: CASTEGHQRLETQYF; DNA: TGTGCCAGCACCGAAGGGCACCAGCGGTTAGAGACCCAGTACTTC
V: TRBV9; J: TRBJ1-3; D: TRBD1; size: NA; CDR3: CASSVDRGGFGNTIYF; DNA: TGTGCCAGCAGCGTAGACAGGGGGGGTTTTGGAAACACCATATATTTT
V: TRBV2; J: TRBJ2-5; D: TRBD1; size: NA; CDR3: CASRSGQGAWETQYF; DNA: TGTGCCAGCAGGAGTGGACAGGGGGCTTGGGAGACCCAGTACTTC
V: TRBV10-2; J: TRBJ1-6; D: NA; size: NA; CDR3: CASSELMNRGLTLHF; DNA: TGCGCCAGCAGTGAGTTGATGAATCGGGGTCTTACCCTCCACTTT
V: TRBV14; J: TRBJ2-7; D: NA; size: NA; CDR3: CASSRGQLFGGTLSSYEQYF; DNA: TGTGCCAGCAGCCGGGGACAGCTTTTTGGGGGGACACTAAGCTCCTACGAGCAGTACTTC
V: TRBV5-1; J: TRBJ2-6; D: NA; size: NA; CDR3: CASSRASSGANVLTF; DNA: TGCGCCAGCAGCCGAGCAAGCTCTGGGGCCAACGTCCTGACTTTC
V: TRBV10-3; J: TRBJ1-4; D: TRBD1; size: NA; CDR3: CAISRDSGMTNEKLFF; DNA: TGTGCCATCAGCCGGGACAGTGGCATGACTAATGAAAAACTGTTTTTT
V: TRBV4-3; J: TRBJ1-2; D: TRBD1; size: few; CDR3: CASSQVAGQGDGYTF; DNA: TGCGCCAGCAGCCAAGTCGCAGGACAGGGAGATGGCTACACCTTC
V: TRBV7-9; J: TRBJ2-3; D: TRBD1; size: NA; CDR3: CASSQTTGQGASIQDTQYF; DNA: TGTGCCAGCAGCCAAACGACGGGGCAGGGGGCATCTATCCAAGATACGCAGTATTTT
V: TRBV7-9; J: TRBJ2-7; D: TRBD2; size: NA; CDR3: CASSRSGAASYEQYF; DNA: TGTGCCAGCAGCCGTAGCGGGGCCGCCTCCTACGAGCAGTACTTC
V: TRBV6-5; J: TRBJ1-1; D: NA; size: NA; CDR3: CASRMTANTEAFF; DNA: TGTGCCAGCAGAATGACAGCCAACACTGAAGCTTTCTTT
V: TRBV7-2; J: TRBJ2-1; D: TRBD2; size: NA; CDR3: CASSLGRGGLNEQFF; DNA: TGTGCCAGCAGCCTCGGGAGGGGGGGCCTCAATGAGCAGTTCTTC
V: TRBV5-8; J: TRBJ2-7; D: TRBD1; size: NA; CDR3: CASSWGQDYEQYF; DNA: TGTGCCAGCAGCTGGGGACAGGACTACGAGCAGTACTTC
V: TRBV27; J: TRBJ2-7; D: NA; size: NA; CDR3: CASSAGLSAYEQYF; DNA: TGTGCCAGCAGTGCCGGACTTTCTGCCTACGAGCAGTACTTC
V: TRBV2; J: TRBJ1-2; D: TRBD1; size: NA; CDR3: CATLQGGDGYTF; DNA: TGTGCCACCTTACAGGGGGGTGATGGCTACACCTTC
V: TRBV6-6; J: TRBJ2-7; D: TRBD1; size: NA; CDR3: CASSYDRGFAEQYF; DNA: TGTGCCAGCAGTTACGACAGGGGTTTTGCCGAGCAGTACTTC
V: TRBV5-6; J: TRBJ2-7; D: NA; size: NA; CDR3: CASSLTGLNEQYF; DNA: TGTGCCAGCAGCTTAACAGGGCTTAACGAGCAGTACTTC
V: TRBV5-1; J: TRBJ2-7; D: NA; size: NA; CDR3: CASSFDEGGSYEQYF; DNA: TGCGCCAGCAGCTTTGACGAGGGCGGCTCCTACGAGCAGTACTTC
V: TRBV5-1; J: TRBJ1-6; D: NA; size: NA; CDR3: CASSLVGERNSPLHF; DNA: TGCGCCAGCAGCTTGGTTGGGGAGAGGAATTCACCCCTCCACTTT
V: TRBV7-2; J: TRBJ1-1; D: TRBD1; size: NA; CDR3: CASSLAGQGSTEAFF; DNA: TGTGCCAGCAGCTTGGCGGGACAGGGAAGTACTGAAGCTTTCTTT